A selection of T cell receptor beta chains follows, all from one sample in a study of blood T cell repertoires in COVID-19. Assay: immunoSEQ multiplex PCR; the TCRdb copy retains only in-frame clones and omits some. Of some 69,000 clones in the sample, roughly nine tenths were seen once. Sequenced sample: peripheral blood. These receptors originate from a woman aged 45-65 years with active COVID-19. Both conserved end residues are part of each CDR3. D genes are given only for firm matches. Clone size is shown for a subset of rows, as once, few, many or a class of expanded clone.

TRBV5-8	TRBD1	TRBJ2-5	-	TGTGCCAGCAGCTTGGTGGGGGAGACAGGGGGCCTGGAGACCCAGTACTTC	CASSLVGETGGLETQYF
TRBV19	-	TRBJ2-1	-	TGTGCCAGTAGTATAGGGGCAGCCTACAATGAGCAGTTCTTC	CASSIGAAYNEQFF
TRBV27	TRBD1	TRBJ1-2	once	TGTGCCAGCAGTCCCTCAGGGGGAGCTAACTATGGCTACACCTTC	CASSPSGGANYGYTF
TRBV2	TRBD1	TRBJ1-4	-	TGTGCCAGCAGTGAATGGAGGGACAGTTCTGATGAAAAACTGTTTTTT	CASSEWRDSSDEKLFF
TRBV10-3	TRBD2	TRBJ2-3	-	TGTGCCAGTGTTAGCGGGCCCACAGATACGCAGTATTTT	CASVSGPTDTQYF
TRBV5-4	-	TRBJ1-2	-	TGTGCCAGCAGCTTTGACAGGCAGGGAAACTATGGCTACACCTTC	CASSFDRQGNYGYTF
TRBV6-5	TRBD2	TRBJ2-7	-	TGTGCCAGCAGTCGAGCGGGAGCTTCCGAGCAGTACTTC	CASSRAGASEQYF
TRBV4-1	TRBD1	TRBJ1-5	few	TGCGCCAGCAGCCAAGGTCCGACAGGGAATAGCAATCAGCCCCAGCATTTT	CASSQGPTGNSNQPQHF
TRBV4-2	-	TRBJ1-2	-	TGTGCCAGCAGCCGAGGCGACGAAGCGAACTATGGCTACACCTTC	CASSRGDEANYGYTF
TRBV24-1	TRBD2	TRBJ2-1	-	TGTGCCACCAGTGTTAGCGGGGCCAGCTCCTACAATGAGCAGTTCTTC	CATSVSGASSYNEQFF
TRBV7-8	TRBD1	TRBJ1-1	-	TGTGCCAGCAGCCTCGACAGGGGGCGAGCGAACACTGAAGCTTTCTTT	CASSLDRGRANTEAFF
TRBV15	TRBD1	TRBJ1-2	-	TGTGCCACCAGCAGAGATCTAGGACAGGGTGACTATGGCTACACCTTC	CATSRDLGQGDYGYTF
TRBV24-1	TRBD2	TRBJ2-5	-	TGTGCCACCAGTGATCGCCGGACTAGCGGGACCAGCCAAGAGACCCAGTACTTC	CATSDRRTSGTSQETQYF
TRBV7-9	TRBD2	TRBJ2-2	once	TGTGCCAGCAGCACCCAAGCGGGAGGTGAATCGATTCTATCTACCGGGGAGCTGTTTTTT	CASSTQAGGESILSTGELFF
TRBV15	-	TRBJ2-1	-	TGTGCCACCAGCAGAGATCGGGTCTCCTACAATGAGCAGTTCTTC	CATSRDRVSYNEQFF
TRBV13	TRBD2	TRBJ2-1	-	TGTGCCAGCAGCCGACTAATATCTACGGGACTAGCGGGAGGCAGTGAGCAGTTCTTC	CASSRLISTGLAGGSEQFF
TRBV7-2	-	TRBJ1-5	-	TGTGCCAGCAGCTTGGAGTCGGGGAGCAATCAGCCCCAGCATTTT	CASSLESGSNQPQHF
TRBV28	TRBD2	TRBJ2-1	-	TGTGCCAGCAGTAAAACTAGCGGGGGGTACAATGGGCAGTTCTTC	CASSKTSGGYNGQFF
TRBV24-1	-	TRBJ1-3	-	TGTGCCACCAGTGAAAAGGACTCACACTCTGGAAACACCATATATTTT	CATSEKDSHSGNTIYF
TRBV7-2	-	TRBJ2-3	-	TGTGCCAGCAGCTTAAACAGGGATACGCAGTATTTT	CASSLNRDTQYF
TRBV7-3	-	TRBJ1-2	-	TGTGCCAGCAGCCACGACGGGAACTATGGCTACACCTTC	CASSHDGNYGYTF
TRBV5-5	-	TRBJ2-2	-	TGTGCCAGCAGCTTTAGGACAGCAAACACCGGGGAGCTGTTTTTT	CASSFRTANTGELFF
TRBV4-1	TRBD2	TRBJ2-1	once	TGCGCCAGCAGCCCAACGGATCTAGCGGACTACAATGAGCAGTTCTTC	CASSPTDLADYNEQFF
TRBV25-1	-	TRBJ1-1	-	TGTGCCAGCCAAACTCGTAGTGAAGCTTTCTTT	CASQTRSEAFF
TRBV5-6	TRBD1	TRBJ2-7	-	TGTGCCAGCAGCTACGGGACAGGGATAACCTACGAGCAGTACTTC	CASSYGTGITYEQYF
TRBV9	TRBD2	TRBJ2-2	-	TGTGCCAGCAGCGTAGGTGCACTAGCGGGATCCGGGGAGCTGTTTTTT	CASSVGALAGSGELFF
TRBV30	-	TRBJ1-1	-	TGTGCCTGGAGCCTTAACACTGAAGCTTTCTTT	CAWSLNTEAFF
TRBV12-5	-	TRBJ2-7	-	TGTGCTAGTGCTTCCCTTCGGGACAAGCACTCCTACGAGCAGTACTTC	CASASLRDKHSYEQYF
TRBV21-1	-	TRBJ2-7	-	TGTGCCAGTGCATGGGCGTGGCACGCCTACGAGCAGTACTTC	CASAWAWHAYEQYF
TRBV7-8	TRBD2	TRBJ2-7	-	TGTGCCAGCAGCTTACCGACTAGCGGGAGCTCCTACGAGCAGTACTTC	CASSLPTSGSSYEQYF
TRBV4-2	TRBD2	TRBJ2-5	-	TGTGCCAGCAGCCCGGGACTAGCGTCGACACAGACCCAGTACTTC	CASSPGLASTQTQYF
TRBV9	-	TRBJ2-2	-	TGTGCCAGCAGTGGGGGACTTAACACCGGGGAGCTGTTTTTT	CASSGGLNTGELFF
TRBV5-1	TRBD2	TRBJ2-3	-	TGCGCCAGCAGCTTGGATGGGACTAGCGTCAGCACAGATACGCAGTATTTT	CASSLDGTSVSTDTQYF
TRBV30	-	TRBJ2-3	-	TGTGCCTGGAGTAGAGGAGGCACAGATACGCAGTATTTT	CAWSRGGTDTQYF
TRBV11-3	-	TRBJ2-1	few	TGTGCCAGCAGCTTAGATCTAAATGAGCAGTTCTTC	CASSLDLNEQFF
TRBV11-3	-	TRBJ1-3	-	TGTGCCAGCAGCGAGTCCGACTGGCGCTCTGGAAACACCATATATTTT	CASSESDWRSGNTIYF
TRBV9	TRBD2	TRBJ2-3	-	TGTGCCAGCAGTCGAAGCGGGAGGGCCGCATCAGATACGCAGTATTTT	CASSRSGRAASDTQYF
TRBV27	-	TRBJ2-7	-	TGTGCCAGCAGTTTATCATCAGCGGGACAAATCTACGAGCAGTACTTC	CASSLSSAGQIYEQYF
TRBV18	TRBD2	TRBJ2-1	-	TGTGCCAGCTCACCACCGGGACTAGCGGGAGGGAATGAGCAGTTCTTC	CASSPPGLAGGNEQFF
TRBV27	-	TRBJ2-7	-	TGTGCCAGCAGTCCCCTCCAGGGAGGAACCACCTACGAGCAGTACTTC	CASSPLQGGTTYEQYF
TRBV11-2	-	TRBJ2-3	-	TGTGCCAGCAGCTTTACCAGTACGACAGATACGCAGTATTTT	CASSFTSTTDTQYF
TRBV9	TRBD1	TRBJ2-1	-	TGTGCCAGCGACAGGGATGCAGGTCAGTCCTACAATGAGCAGTTCTTC	CASDRDAGQSYNEQFF
TRBV5-6	TRBD1	TRBJ2-7	-	TGTGCCAGCAGCGGCCGGGACAGGGGGTGGTACGAGCAGTACTTC	CASSGRDRGWYEQYF
TRBV27	-	TRBJ1-1	-	TGTGCCAGCAGACCTCCAGGGTCCCCTGAAGCTTTCTTT	CASRPPGSPEAFF
TRBV7-3	-	TRBJ2-5	once	TGTGCCAGCAGCCCACAGTTCCGGGGGGAGACCCAGTACTTC	CASSPQFRGETQYF
TRBV21-1	-	TRBJ2-7	-	TGTGCCAGCAGCACTGGACAGGGAGGAATGGAGCAGTACTTC	CASSTGQGGMEQYF
TRBV30	TRBD2	TRBJ2-7	few	TGTGCCTGGACGGGACTAGCGGACTCCTACGAGCAGTACTTC	CAWTGLADSYEQYF
TRBV27	-	TRBJ1-2	-	TGTGCCAGCAGTTTTAAGGGGGGCTACACCTTC	CASSFKGGYTF
TRBV6-5	-	TRBJ1-6	-	TGTGCCAGCGGGGACACCGACCTCCCCCTCCACTTT	CASGDTDLPLHF
TRBV10-1	-	TRBJ2-3	-	TGCGCCAGCAGACCCCCTAAACAGGGTCGGGCTACGCAGTATTTT	CASRPPKQGRATQYF
TRBV6-1	TRBD1	TRBJ1-6	-	TGTGCCAGCAGTGAAGTAGACAGGGACAATTCACCCCTCCACTTT	CASSEVDRDNSPLHF
TRBV15	-	TRBJ2-5	-	TGTGCCACCAGCTCCGGGGGGCGAGAGACCCAGTACTTC	CATSSGGRETQYF
TRBV19	TRBD2	TRBJ2-1	-	TGTGCCAGTAACCGCGGGAGTGTCCACAATGAGCAGTTCTTC	CASNRGSVHNEQFF
TRBV19	TRBD1	TRBJ2-7	-	TGTGCCAGTAGCACACGGGACAGGACCTACGAGCAGTACTTC	CASSTRDRTYEQYF
TRBV30	TRBD2	TRBJ2-7	-	TGTGCTCTGACTAGCGGATCCTACGAGCAGTACTTC	CALTSGSYEQYF
TRBV9	TRBD2	TRBJ2-2	-	TGTGCCAGCAGCGGGTCTAGCGGGAGCACCGGGGAGCTGTTTTTT	CASSGSSGSTGELFF
TRBV30	-	TRBJ1-2	-	TGTGCCTGGAGTGCGGGCCAGGGCTATGGCTACACCTTC	CAWSAGQGYGYTF